These 32 T cell receptor beta chains were sequenced from one sample in a study of Graves' ophthalmopathy and Graves' hyperthyroidism. Researchers took RNA transcripts and amplified TCR beta CDR3 regions from them. Second-round multiplex PCR came after a first-round RT-PCR that employed HTBI primers. One entry per CDR3 protein results from TCRdb running MiXCR on the multiplex PCR reads. Seen here are 560,000 or so distinct CDR3 sequences, 35% to 40% observed once, and the top ten hold roughly 4%. Specimen: peripheral blood or thyroid tissue (not recorded which). The source is an adult man with Graves' hyperthyroidism.

This clonotype was detected many times. This sequence joins TRBV13 and TRBJ2-2; no clear D gene. Trimming pared 5 bases from V and 0 bases from J, leaving 10 bases between. The CDR3 spans 15 residues. In germline, CDR1 is PRHDT, CDR2 FYEKMQ (reference sequence). The CDR3 nucleotides are TGTGCCAGCAGCCGCCGGCAGTCGAACACCGGGGAGCTGTTTTTT. Protein product: CASSRRQSNTGELFF. The variable domain in full, with the rest retrieved from reference TRBV13 and TRBJ2-2, is AAGVIQSPRHLIKEKRETATLKCYPIPRHDTVYWYQQGPGQDPQFLISFYEKMQSDKGSIPDRFSAQQFSDYHSELNMSSLELGDSALYFCASSRRQSNTGELFFGEGSRLTVL.

This clonotype was counted ten times or more. The V call is TRBV25-1, the J call TRBJ2-2, with a possible D match to TRBD2 (6 bases). The CDR3 loop spans 13 amino acids. Trimming took off 6 bases at V and 5 bases at J, with 10 bases between the two ends. Germline lookup yields CDR1 MGHDK and CDR2 SYGVNS. The CDR3 DNA sequence: TGTGCCAGCAGCACGGGGGTAACCGGGGAGCTGTTTTTT. This sequence encodes CASSTGVTGELFF.

In its sample, this clonotype was seen once. J is TRBJ1-1 and V is TRBV19; the D is unclear. Germline V gene data show CDR1 as LNHDA and CDR2 as SQIVND (reference sequence). This CDR3 has 19 amino acids. Between the trimmed V and J ends, which lost 11 bases and 0 bases, there was a span of 31 bases. This chain's CDR3 is CAQGGNTSNDLGMNTEAFF. CDR3 DNA: TGTGCCCAAGGAGGGAATACATCAAATGACTTGGGAATGAACACTGAAGCTTTCTTT.

A note on this clonotype: One end of the junction is discordant with germline, which a read error may explain. The chain carries TRBV7-8 and TRBJ2-2; 13 nucleotides align to TRBD2. The CDR3 spans 17 residues. In germline, CDR1 is SGHVS, CDR2 FQNEAQ. The CDR3: CASSRGLAGWNTGELFF. The CDR3 region has the DNA TGCGCCAGCAGCCGGGGACTAGCGGGATGGAACACCGGGGAGCTGTTTTTT.

V and J are TRBV30 and TRBJ1-2, with 8 bases matching TRBD1. The V gene end was trimmed by 2 bases and the J gene end by 8 bases; junction bases not matched to a gene: 7. The CDR3 consists of 13 residues. Looked up from germline, CDR1 is GTSNPN and CDR2 is SVGIG (reference sequence). The CDR3 region has the DNA TGTGCCTGGAGTTCTCACGGACAGGGCGGCTACACCTTC. Protein sequence: CAWSSHGQGGYTF.

This clonotype was detected only a few times. The chain is built from TRBV27 and TRBJ1-4; no reliable D call. The germline CDR1 and CDR2 sequences are MNHEY and SMNVEV (reference sequence). There are 16 residues in the CDR3. Trimming shortened V by 5 bases and J by 8 bases, and 21 bases separated the two germline ends. The DNA for the CDR3 is TGTGCCAGCAGTGAAGCGGTGGTATCGGTGCGCGAAAAACTGTTTTTT. Translated: CASSEAVVSVREKLFF. Full variable domain (missing parts from reference TRBV27 and TRBJ1-4): EAQVTQNPRYLITVTGKKLTVTCSQNMNHEYMSWYRQDPGLGLRQIYYSMNVEVTDKGDVPEGYKVSRKEKRNFPLILESPSPNQTSLYFCASSEAVVSVREKLFFGSGTQLSVL.

This chain uses TRBV7-3 with TRBJ2-5; 7 bases are a match to TRBD1. The J call may be mistaken, given a closer DNA end match to TRBJ2-7. Germline assignment: CDR1 SGHTA and CDR2 FQGTGA. There are 15 residues in the CDR3. The CDR3 bases are TGTGCCAGCAGCTTAGGGACGGACAGGTTCTACGAGCAGTACTTC. The encoded protein is CASSLGTDRFYEQYF.

With respect to this clonotype: A clone one base away is much larger, so this may be a read error. CDR3 region: CSIQDDPNRPQHF. In DNA, the CDR3 is TGCAGTATTCAGGACGATCCAAATCGGCCCCAGCATTTT. The rearrangement joins TRBV20-1 to TRBJ1-5; the D is unclear. The CDR3 loop spans 13 amino acids. From germline, CDR1 is DFQATT and CDR2 SNEGSKA (reference sequence).

The gene calls are TRBV19 and TRBJ2-5, with 13 bases lining up with TRBD2. The V gene's germline CDR1 is LNHDA and CDR2 SQIVND (reference sequence). V dropped 6 bases and J dropped 11; count of bases not matched to a gene: 24. The CDR3 has 19 amino acids. CDR3 nucleotide sequence: TGTGCCAGTAGCAAACCGAGACTAGCGGGGGGACCCGGGTACAATGAGCAGTACTTC. Encoded protein: CASSKPRLAGGPGYNEQYF. The variable domain in full, completed from reference TRBV19 and TRBJ2-5, reads DGGITQSPKYLFRKEGQNVTLSCEQNLNHDAMYWYRQDPGQGLRLIYYSQIVNDFQKGDIAEGYSVSREKKESFPLTVTSAQKNPTAFYLCASSKPRLAGGPGYNEQYFGPGTRLLVL.

This clonotype came up many times. This sequence joins TRBV29-1 and TRBJ1-2; D might be TRBD1 (6 bases). The V end was cut by 3 bases, the J end by 2 bases, with 13 bases between. Per the germline V gene, CDR1 is SQVTM and CDR2 is ANQGSEA. CDR3 length equals 14 residues. The CDR3 sequence: CSVDDPGANYGYTF. The CDR3 DNA follows: TGCAGCGTTGATGACCCGGGGGCGAACTATGGCTACACCTTC.

The chain combines TRBV7-3 with TRBJ2-3; D is ambiguous. Trimming took off 5 bases at V and 4 bases at J, with 10 bases between the two ends. The CDR3 runs 13 residues. Germline CDR1 reads SGHTA; CDR2 reads FQGTGA. The CDR3 protein is CASSLIGPDTQYF. The CDR3 coding sequence is TGTGCCAGCAGCCTCATTGGGCCAGATACGCAGTATTTT. Filled out from reference TRBV7-3 and TRBJ2-3, the complete variable domain reads GAGVSQTPSNKVTEKGKYVELRCDPISGHTALYWYRQSLGQGPEFLIYFQGTGAADDSGLPNDRFFAVRPEGSVSTLKIQRTERGDSAVYLCASSLIGPDTQYFGPGTRLTVL.

This chain links TRBV5-5 with TRBJ2-7; maybe TRBD2 (6 bases). The CDR3 is 15 amino acids. CDR1 and CDR2 (germline): SGHKS, YYEKEE (reference sequence). V was clipped by 3 bases and J by 5 bases, with 18 bases between them. The chain's CDR3 is CASSSGGILGDEQYF. In DNA form, the CDR3 reads TGTGCCAGCAGCTCTGGGGGGATACTCGGCGACGAGCAGTACTTC.

V and J are TRBV7-2 and TRBJ2-5, with 10 bases lining up with TRBD1. CDR1 and CDR2 (germline): SGHTA, FQGNSA. The CDR3 loop spans 16 amino acids. V shed 2 bases and J 9 bases; nucleotides not matched to a gene: 12. In DNA, the CDR3 is TGTGCCAGCAGCTTAACCGGACAGGGGGTAAGTCAGCCCCAGTACTTC. It specifies CASSLTGQGVSQPQYF.

The sample holds many counts of this clonotype. CDR3 DNA: TGTGCCAGCAGTTACGCCGATTCACCCCTCCACTTT. As protein: CASSYADSPLHF. The chain links TRBV6-6 to TRBJ1-6; D uncertain. Germline assignment: CDR1 MNHNY and CDR2 SVGAGI (reference sequence). V shed 2 bases and J shed 8 bases, with 4 bases lying between them. The CDR3 totals 12 residues.

This clonotype was seen repeatedly, ten times or more. The chain couples TRBV4-1 to TRBJ1-1, with D hard to call. The CDR3 is 13 residues long. CDR1 is MGHRA, CDR2 YSYEKL, per germline. Trimming pared 0 bases from V and 1 base from J, leaving 3 bases between. The CDR3 loop is CASSQEQNTEAFF. The DNA of the CDR3 is TGCGCCAGCAGCCAAGAACAGAACACTGAAGCTTTCTTT.

This clonotype was detected only a few times. V usage is TRBV3-1 and J usage is TRBJ2-7; no firm D call. Germline V gene lookup returns CDR1 LGHDT and CDR2 YNNKEL (reference sequence). The germline V and J ends were trimmed by 0 bases and 3 bases, with 12 bases remaining between them. The CDR3 length is 15 residues. CDR3 in amino acids: CASSQDQSPGYEQYF. The CDR3 region has the DNA TGTGCCAGCAGCCAAGATCAGAGTCCGGGCTACGAGCAGTACTTC.

Notes on this clonotype: A much more abundant neighbour one base away suggests this may be a read error. V and J are TRBV10-2 and TRBJ2-7; 7 bases are shared with TRBD1. The CDR3 consists of 15 residues. Germline V gene lookup returns CDR1 WSHSY and CDR2 SAAADI. V was clipped by 3 bases and J by 4 bases; unmatched bases: 9. The CDR3 reads CASSDQGVRSYEQYF. In DNA, the CDR3 is TGCGCCAGCAGTGATCAGGGGGTGCGGTCATACGAGCAGTACTTC.

The DNA of the CDR3 is TGTGCCACCAGCAGAGATGGGGGGGCCGGGGAGCAGTTCTTC. Translating gives CATSRDGGAGEQFF. The chain uses TRBV15 and TRBJ2-7, with D perhaps TRBD2 (7 bases). The J call could be wrong; TRBJ2-1 is a better fit for the DNA end. In germline, CDR1 is LNHNV, CDR2 YYDKDF (reference sequence). This CDR3 region has 14 residues.

V gene TRBV2 combines with J gene TRBJ1-1; a weak D match, TRBD1 (5 bases). V lost 5 bases and J lost 10, with 14 bases in between. The CDR3 sequence is 12 residues long. Germline V gene data show CDR1 as SNHLY and CDR2 as FYNNEI. The CDR3 spells CASSLGHRGAFF. CDR3 sequence (DNA): TGTGCCAGCAGTTTGGGCCATAGGGGAGCTTTCTTT.

The V call is TRBV15, the J call TRBJ2-5, with D tentatively TRBD1 (6 bases). Germline V gives CDR1 LNHNV, CDR2 YYDKDF (reference sequence). V lost 3 bases and J lost 2, with 22 bases in between. The CDR3 runs to 18 residues. The CDR3 here is CATSSPGAGANEQETQYF. The CDR3 DNA reads as TGTGCCACCAGCAGCCCCGGGGCAGGGGCGAATGAGCAAGAGACCCAGTACTTC.

The chain uses TRBV14 and TRBJ2-7; D may correspond to TRBD1 or TRBD2 (5 bases each). CDR1 is SGHDN, CDR2 FVKESK, per germline. V lost 0 bases to trimming and J lost 0 bases, with 15 bases between them. The CDR3 contains 17 residues. CDR3 in amino acids: CASSQEGRVGVSYEQYF. DNA for the CDR3: TGTGCCAGCAGCCAAGAAGGCAGGGTGGGGGTCTCCTACGAGCAGTACTTC.

The V gene is TRBV7-8, the J gene TRBJ2-2; D unclear. The V and J ends lost 4 bases and 4 bases respectively, with 16 bases between them. The CDR3 spans 16 residues. Germline CDR1 SGHVS, CDR2 FQNEAQ. CDR3 residues: CASSSQRVRTTGELFF. The CDR3 DNA reads TGTGCCAGCAGCTCGCAACGGGTCAGGACCACCGGGGAGCTGTTTTTT.

This clonotype was counted at least ten times. This rearrangement joins TRBV9 to TRBJ1-2, with a weak D call TRBD1 (6 bases). Germline CDR1 reads SGDLS; CDR2 reads YYNGEE. V lost 5 bases to trimming and J lost 4 bases, with 15 bases between them. CDR3 size: 14 residues. The CDR3 spells CASRPVPGAYGYTF. In nucleotides, the CDR3 is TGTGCCAGCAGACCGGTCCCAGGGGCCTATGGCTACACCTTC. Based on the CDR3 plus reference TRBV9 and TRBJ1-2, the full variable domain is DSGVTQTPKHLITATGQRVTLRCSPRSGDLSVYWYQQSLDQGLQFLIQYYNGEERAKGNILERFSAQQFPDLHSELNLSSLELGDSALYFCASRPVPGAYGYTFGSGTRLTVV.

Concerning this clonotype itself: A much more abundant neighbour one base away suggests this may be a read error. The J gene is TRBJ1-2, the V gene TRBV7-2; 7 nucleotides line up with TRBD1. The CDR3 has 18 amino acids. Germline V lookup: CDR1 SGHTA, CDR2 FQGNSA. Unmatched junction bases numbered 12, after V lost 1 base and J lost 1 base. The CDR3 DNA reads TGTGCCAGCAGCTTAGGGAGGGACAGCAACAACCTTAACTATGGCTACACCTTC. Translation: CASSLGRDSNNLNYGYTF.

As regards this clonotype: The CDR3 ends on some other residue instead of the conserved phenylalanine or tryptophan, so this is likely a read error. It is unclear where the CDR3 begins or ends on the DNA, so no DNA is shown, and the CDR3 is as TCRdb lists it. The chain links TRBV7-2 to TRBJ2-5; the table names TRBD2, a call not compared with the DNA. Germline values: CDR1 SGHTA, CDR2 FQGNSA. The CDR3 has 8 residues if both end residues are counted. CDR3 protein: CASSRETS.

As to this clonotype: The junction departs from germline at one end; a sequencing error may be responsible. The CDR3 spells CASSHASGRYEQYF. In nucleotides, the CDR3 is TGTGCCAGCTCACACGCTAGCGGGAGATACGAGCAGTACTTC. This sequence joins TRBV10-1 and TRBJ2-7; 10 bases line up with TRBD2. Germline V gives CDR1 WNHNN, CDR2 SYGVQD (reference sequence). This CDR3 is 14 amino acids long.

The J gene is TRBJ2-3, the V gene TRBV12-3 or TRBV12-4; D not certain. The CDR3 runs 11 residues. Trimming took off 6 bases at V and 5 bases at J, with 6 bases between the two ends. In DNA form, the CDR3 reads TGTGCCAGCAGCCGTCGAGATACGCAGTATTTT. This gives the protein CASSRRDTQYF.

This clonotype was seen at least ten times. V gene TRBV29-1 combines with J gene TRBJ1-1; 7 positions match TRBD1. The CDR3 runs 15 residues. Germline V gene lookup returns CDR1 SQVTM and CDR2 ANQGSEA. The V gene end was trimmed by 4 bases and the J gene end by 0 bases; junction bases not matched to a gene: 8. Here the CDR3 reads CSVVGTELMNTEAFF. The CDR3 DNA is TGCAGCGTTGTGGGGACAGAACTGATGAACACTGAAGCTTTCTTT.

This clonotype was seen repeatedly, ten times or more. The V gene is TRBV29-1, the J gene TRBJ2-5; D is possibly TRBD2 (5 bases). V was pared by 3 bases and J by 5 bases, with 10 bases between. Germline CDR1 is SQVTM and CDR2 is ANQGSEA. The CDR3 length is 12 residues. CDR3 residues: CSVDLARETQYF. The CDR3 bases are TGCAGCGTTGATCTAGCTCGGGAGACCCAGTACTTC.

Note on this clonotype: The junction differs from germline at one of its ends, possibly a read error. The gene calls are TRBV7-7 and TRBJ1-5; TRBD1 agrees at 8 bases. Looked up from germline, CDR1 is SSHAT and CDR2 is FNYEAQ (reference sequence). The CDR3 has 14 amino acids. The CDR3 loop is CASSLRDRTETQHF. DNA for the CDR3: TGTGCTAGCAGCCTCCGGGACAGGACAGAGACCCAGCATTTT.

This rearrangement joins TRBV12-3 or TRBV12-4 to TRBJ2-7; 8 bases map to TRBD2. CDR3 length equals 14 residues. V gave up 5 bases and J gave up 7 bases; unmatched junction bases: 10. DNA for the CDR3: TGTGCCAGCAGTCTTAGCGGGATGGCCGATGAGCAGTACTTC. It is translated as CASSLSGMADEQYF.

This chain connects TRBV12-3 or TRBV12-4 to TRBJ2-7, with D perhaps TRBD2 (5 bases). The germline V and J ends were trimmed by 6 bases and 1 base, with 19 bases remaining between them. This CDR3 has 16 residues. The DNA for the CDR3 is TGTGCCAGCAGCTTGGTCTCCCGGGGTAGTTCCTACGAGCAGTACTTC. Translating it yields CASSLVSRGSSYEQYF.